Many counts were recorded for the clone carrying this T cell receptor beta chain. Not recorded for this donor was the CMV serostatus. The primer mix had 60 Vbeta and 13 Jbeta primers. Clones were sequenced by immunoSEQ multiplex PCR, and TCRdb holds only the in-frame ones, with some missing. The repertoire holds 150,000 to 200,000 clones, just over 70% seen once, with over 2% in the top ten. The entry originates in a study of cytomegalovirus exposure and HLA in healthy donors. Study at large: Genetic ancestry analysis placed about 80% of the roughly 400 donors that were genotyped in the Caucasian-associated cluster.

Sequencing was carried out using PBMCs. This receptor was obtained from a human donor in good health.

The CDR3 reads CASSPDRGGGYTF. The DNA of the CDR3 is TGTGCCAGCAGCCCGGACAGGGGTGGGGGCTACACCTTC. This chain joins TRBV2 and TRBJ1-2; 9 positions agree with TRBD1. CDR1 is SNHLY and CDR2 is FYNNEI in the germline V gene. J gave up 8 bases and V 6 bases, and 7 bases lay outside the gene matches. The CDR3 has 13 amino acids.